This TCR beta chain comes out of a study of identifying expanded T cells in peripheral blood. Healthy donors had no documented immune events, such as infections, while sampled. Using immunoSEQ multiplex PCR, the repertoire was profiled, and TCRdb retains in-frame clones only, with some absent. The sample has 85,000 to 90,000 clones; approximately 83% are singletons. The source of this sequence is a person aged 18 to 70 in good health. Sequencing was done on a sample of blood.

The CDR3 is CASSSTSGRGYTF. As DNA, the CDR3 is TGTGCCAGCAGCTCCACCTCTGGGAGGGGCTACACCTTC. The J gene is TRBJ1-2, the V gene TRBV7-8; no definite D call. CDR3 length: 13 amino acids. Germline assignment: CDR1 SGHVS and CDR2 FQNEAQ. Trimming pared 4 bases from V and 8 bases from J, leaving 14 bases between. Drawing the rest from reference TRBV7-8 and TRBJ1-2, the complete variable domain is GAGVSQSPRYKVAKRGQDVALRCDPISGHVSLFWYQQALGQGPEFLTYFQNEAQLDKSGLPSDRFFAERPEGSVSTLKIQRTQQEDSAVYLCASSSTSGRGYTFGSGTRLTVV.